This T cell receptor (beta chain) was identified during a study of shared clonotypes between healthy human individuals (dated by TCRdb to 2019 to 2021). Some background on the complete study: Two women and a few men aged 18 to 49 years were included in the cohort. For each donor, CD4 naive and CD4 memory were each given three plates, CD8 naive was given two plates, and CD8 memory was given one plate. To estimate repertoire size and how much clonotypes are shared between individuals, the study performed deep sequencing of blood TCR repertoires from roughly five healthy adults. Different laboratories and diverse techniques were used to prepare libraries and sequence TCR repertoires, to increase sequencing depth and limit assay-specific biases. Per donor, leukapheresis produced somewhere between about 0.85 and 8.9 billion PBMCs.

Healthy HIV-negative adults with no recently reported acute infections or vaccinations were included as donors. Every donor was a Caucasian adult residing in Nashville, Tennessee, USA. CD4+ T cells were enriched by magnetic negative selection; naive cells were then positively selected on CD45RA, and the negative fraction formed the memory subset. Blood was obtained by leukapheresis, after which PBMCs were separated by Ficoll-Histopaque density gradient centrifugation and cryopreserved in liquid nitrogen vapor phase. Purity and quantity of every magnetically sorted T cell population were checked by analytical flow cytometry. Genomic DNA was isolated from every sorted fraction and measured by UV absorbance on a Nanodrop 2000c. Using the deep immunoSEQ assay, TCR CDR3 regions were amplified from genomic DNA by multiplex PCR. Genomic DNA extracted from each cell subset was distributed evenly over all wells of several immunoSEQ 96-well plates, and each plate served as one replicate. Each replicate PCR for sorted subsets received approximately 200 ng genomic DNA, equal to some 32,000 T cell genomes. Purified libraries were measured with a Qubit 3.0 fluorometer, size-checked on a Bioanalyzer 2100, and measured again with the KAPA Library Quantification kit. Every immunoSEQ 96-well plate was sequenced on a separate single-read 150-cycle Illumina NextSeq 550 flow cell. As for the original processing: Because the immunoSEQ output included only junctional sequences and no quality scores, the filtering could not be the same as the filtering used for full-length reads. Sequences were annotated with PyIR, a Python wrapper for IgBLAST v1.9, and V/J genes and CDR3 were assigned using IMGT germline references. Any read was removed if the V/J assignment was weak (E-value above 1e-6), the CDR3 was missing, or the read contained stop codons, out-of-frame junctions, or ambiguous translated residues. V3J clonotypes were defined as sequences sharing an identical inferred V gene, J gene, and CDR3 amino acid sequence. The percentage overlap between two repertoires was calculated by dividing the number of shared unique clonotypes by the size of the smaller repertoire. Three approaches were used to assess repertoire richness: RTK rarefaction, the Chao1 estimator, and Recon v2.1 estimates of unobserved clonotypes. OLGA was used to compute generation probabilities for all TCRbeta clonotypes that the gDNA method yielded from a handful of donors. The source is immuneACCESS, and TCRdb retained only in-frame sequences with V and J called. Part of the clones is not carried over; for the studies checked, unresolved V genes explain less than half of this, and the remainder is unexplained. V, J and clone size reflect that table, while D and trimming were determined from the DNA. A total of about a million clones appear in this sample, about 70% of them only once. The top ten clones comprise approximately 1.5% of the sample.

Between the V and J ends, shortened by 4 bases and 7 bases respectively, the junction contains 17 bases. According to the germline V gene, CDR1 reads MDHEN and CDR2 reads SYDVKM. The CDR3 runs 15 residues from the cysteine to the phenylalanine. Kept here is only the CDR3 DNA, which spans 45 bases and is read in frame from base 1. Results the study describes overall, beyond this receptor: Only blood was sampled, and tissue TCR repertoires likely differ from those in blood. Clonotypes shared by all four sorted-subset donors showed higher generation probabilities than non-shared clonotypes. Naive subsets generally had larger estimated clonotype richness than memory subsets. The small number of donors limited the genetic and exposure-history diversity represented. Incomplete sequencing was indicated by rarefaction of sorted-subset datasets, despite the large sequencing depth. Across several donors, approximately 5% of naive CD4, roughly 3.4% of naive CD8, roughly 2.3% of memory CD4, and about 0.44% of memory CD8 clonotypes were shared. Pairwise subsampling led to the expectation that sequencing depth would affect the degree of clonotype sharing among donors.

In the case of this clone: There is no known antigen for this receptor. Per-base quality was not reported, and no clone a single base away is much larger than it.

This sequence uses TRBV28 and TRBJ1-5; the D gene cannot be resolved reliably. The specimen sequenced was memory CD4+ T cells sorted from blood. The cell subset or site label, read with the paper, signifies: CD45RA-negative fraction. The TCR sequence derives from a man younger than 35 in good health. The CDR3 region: CASSSLWRLAQPQHF. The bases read TGTGCCAGCAGTTCCCTCTGGAGGCTTGCACAGCCCCAGCATTTT.